The text below deals with one T cell receptor (beta chain). Its antigen is as yet unknown. The data were taken from a study of radiotherapy plus CTLA-4 blockade in lung cancer. Study context: Patients showed objective responses in about 18% of cases and disease control in under 35%.

The study, taken as a whole, reports: Strongest reported response predictors: early blood clone changes and post-radiation interferon-beta.

Sequencing used immunoSEQ multiplex PCR; TCRdb keeps in-frame clones, though not all of them. Found here are tens of thousands of clones, about four fifths of them singletons; the top ten hold around 0.8%. The germline V gene encodes CDR1 SGHVS and CDR2 FQNEAQ. Between the trimmed V and J ends, which lost 5 bases and 6 bases, there was a span of 14 bases. This CDR3 spans 13 amino acids. The chain is built from TRBV7-8 and TRBJ2-7; weak D call: TRBD2 (6 bases). The receptor was isolated from a human donor with non-small cell lung cancer who had stable disease on radiotherapy plus ipilimumab. The sequenced sample was peripheral blood, obtained from a patient treated with radiotherapy plus ipilimumab. The CDR3, as DNA: TGTGCCAGCAGCCCTCAGACTAGTCGCGAGCAGTACTTC. Residues: CASSPQTSREQYF.